A selection of T cell receptor beta chains follows, all from one sample in a study of identical twins. TCRdb re-called the 5' RACE reads through MiXCR, storing one row per CDR3 protein. The data show 350,000 to 400,000 distinct CDR3 sequences, 7% to 9.5% seen once. Sequenced: naive T cells sorted from blood. These receptors all stem from a woman in her forties or fifties in good health. CDR3s include the opening cysteine and the closing phenylalanine or tryptophan. A D gene is named only where the DNA matches it firmly. Clone sizes are given selectively: once, few, many, or a class where the clone is expanded.

TRBD1	TRBV25-1	TRBJ1-4	few	CASSVDRGSLVLGEKLFF	TGTGCCAGCAGTGTGGACAGGGGGTCCCTGGTCTTAGGGGAAAAACTGTTTTTT
TRBD1	TRBV12-3/TRBV12-4	TRBJ2-7	NA	CASSHVGQGAFYEQYF	TGTGCCAGCAGTCATGTTGGACAGGGGGCATTCTACGAGCAGTACTTC
TRBD2	TRBV11-2	TRBJ2-1	NA	CASAPLAGSSNEQFF	TGTGCCAGCGCCCCACTAGCGGGATCTAGCAATGAGCAGTTCTTC
TRBD2	TRBV5-1	TRBJ2-1	many	CASSRRAGAYNEQFF	TGCGCCAGCAGCCGCCGAGCGGGAGCCTACAATGAGCAGTTCTTC
TRBD1	TRBV12-3/TRBV12-4	TRBJ2-1	few	CASRGSGTGAHNEQFF	TGTGCCAGCAGGGGGAGCGGGACAGGGGCCCACAATGAGCAGTTCTTC
NA	TRBV29-1	TRBJ1-2	many	CSVGQGATNYGYTF	TGCAGCGTTGGGCAGGGCGCCACTAACTATGGCTACACCTTC
TRBD2	TRBV12-3/TRBV12-4	TRBJ2-3	NA	CASSLTSGRLGTDTQYF	TGTGCCAGCAGTTTAACTAGCGGTAGATTAGGAACAGATACGCAGTATTTT
NA	TRBV5-1	TRBJ2-3	many	CASSLAPTVGTDTQYF	TGCGCCAGCAGCTTGGCGCCGACGGTGGGCACAGATACGCAGTATTTT
TRBD2	TRBV7-9	TRBJ2-2	many	CATALAGGNTGELFF	TGTGCCACCGCACTAGCGGGAGGGAACACCGGGGAGCTGTTTTTT
TRBD1	TRBV10-3	TRBJ2-7	NA	CAISEETGAYEQYF	TGTGCCATCAGTGAGGAGACAGGGGCCTACGAGCAGTACTTC
NA	TRBV12-3/TRBV12-4	TRBJ1-6	many	CASSSEGWHNSPLHF	TGTGCCAGCAGTTCCGAGGGATGGCATAATTCACCCCTCCACTTT
TRBD2	TRBV30	TRBJ2-1	NA	CAWSIARTSGMNEQFF	TGTGCCTGGAGTATTGCTCGGACTAGCGGGATGAATGAGCAGTTCTTC
NA	TRBV20-1	TRBJ2-5	NA	CSAATDRRDQYF	TGCAGTGCAGCAACCGACAGGCGTGACCAGTACTTC
TRBD2	TRBV9	TRBJ2-1	NA	CASSGAGGPYNEQFF	TGTGCCAGCAGCGGAGCGGGAGGCCCCTACAATGAGCAGTTCTTC
NA	TRBV5-1	TRBJ2-3	few	CASSFEGATDTQYF	TGCGCCAGCAGCTTCGAGGGAGCGACAGATACGCAGTATTTT
NA	TRBV7-3	TRBJ1-5	NA	CASSPNTGQPQHF	TGTGCCAGCAGCCCAAACACGGGGCAGCCCCAGCATTTT
NA	TRBV5-1	TRBJ2-3	NA	CASSFQGGGADTQYF	TGCGCCAGCAGCTTTCAGGGAGGGGGCGCAGATACGCAGTATTTT
TRBD2	TRBV6-1	TRBJ2-5	NA	CASSAGGGETQYF	TGTGCCAGCAGTGCGGGAGGAGGGGAGACCCAGTACTTC
TRBD2	TRBV20-1	TRBJ2-7	many	CSANLPGLAGGYEQYF	TGCAGTGCTAACTTACCGGGACTAGCGGGAGGCTACGAGCAGTACTTC
NA	TRBV11-3	TRBJ2-5	NA	CASSLYAQETQYF	TGTGCCAGCAGCTTATACGCTCAAGAGACCCAGTACTTC
TRBD2	TRBV4-1	TRBJ2-1	many	CASSHPRLAGGPTYNEQFF	TGCGCCAGCAGCCATCCCAGACTAGCGGGAGGTCCCACCTACAATGAGCAGTTCTTC
TRBD2	TRBV9	TRBJ2-1	many	CASSVASGTYNEQFF	TGTGCCAGCAGCGTGGCTAGCGGGACCTACAATGAGCAGTTCTTC
NA	TRBV21-1	TRBJ2-5	NA	CASSKSCSTRWYQETQYF	TGTGCCAGCAGCAAATCTTGCTCAACTAGGTGGTACCAAGAGACCCAGTACTTC
TRBD1	TRBV12-3/TRBV12-4	TRBJ1-2	few	CASRSGGLRRGYTF	TGTGCCAGCAGGTCAGGGGGTTTGAGGAGGGGCTACACCTTC
TRBD1	TRBV12-5	TRBJ2-1	NA	CASGPISKDRVGYNEQFF	TGTGCTAGTGGTCCCATATCCAAGGACAGGGTAGGCTACAATGAGCAGTTCTTC
NA	TRBV12-3/TRBV12-4	TRBJ1-1	many	CASSGGRVNTEAFF	TGTGCCAGCAGCGGGGGGCGGGTGAACACTGAAGCTTTCTTT
NA	TRBV20-1	TRBJ2-1	NA	CSATPGRFTYNEQFF	TGCAGTGCTACCCCGGGGCGGTTCACCTACAATGAGCAGTTCTTC
TRBD2	TRBV10-3	TRBJ2-1	many	CAISESVAGGLYNEQFF	TGTGCCATCAGTGAGTCTGTAGCGGGAGGCCTCTACAATGAGCAGTTCTTC
NA	TRBV7-8	TRBJ2-2	NA	CASSGVRGTGELFF	TGTGCCAGCAGCGGGGTCAGGGGTACCGGGGAGCTGTTTTTT
NA	TRBV12-3/TRBV12-4	TRBJ1-1	many	CASSRNTEAFF	TGTGCCAGCAGTCGAAACACTGAAGCTTTCTTT
NA	TRBV4-1	TRBJ2-1	NA	CASSQDRVGNEQFF	TGCGCCAGCAGCCAAGACAGGGTCGGCAATGAGCAGTTCTTC
NA	TRBV10-3	TRBJ1-5	many	CAISESGGIPQPQHF	TGTGCCATCAGTGAGTCGGGAGGGATTCCTCAGCCCCAGCATTTT
TRBD1	TRBV20-1	TRBJ2-4	NA	CSALRGPEAKNIQYF	TGCAGTGCTCTCAGGGGGCCAGAGGCCAAAAACATTCAGTACTTC
TRBD2	TRBV6-5	TRBJ2-3	NA	CASRTREGNTQYF	TGTGCCAGCAGGACACGGGAGGGAAATACGCAGTATTTT
NA	TRBV29-1	TRBJ1-4	many	CSVVKTGRSEKLFF	TGCAGCGTTGTGAAGACAGGAAGGTCTGAAAAACTGTTTTTT
TRBD2	TRBV7-8	TRBJ2-1	many	CASSSLRGLAGNNEQFF	TGTGCCAGCAGCTCCCTTCGGGGACTAGCGGGAAACAATGAGCAGTTCTTC
NA	TRBV29-1	TRBJ2-1	few	CSVLFGSYNEQFF	TGCAGTGTCCTCTTCGGGAGCTACAATGAGCAGTTCTTC
TRBD2	TRBV19	TRBJ2-1	NA	CASGLAAYNEQFF	TGTGCCAGCGGACTAGCGGCATACAATGAGCAGTTCTTC
NA	TRBV27	TRBJ2-7	few	CASSLRGAEVYEQYF	TGTGCCAGCAGTTTAAGGGGGGCGGAGGTTTACGAGCAGTACTTC
NA	TRBV5-1	TRBJ2-7	NA	CASSSTRDRTSYEQYF	TGCGCCAGCAGCTCCACGAGAGACAGGACCTCCTACGAGCAGTACTTC